The clone carrying this T cell receptor beta chain was seen ten or more times. Sequencing libraries for TCR beta were prepared with iRepertoire HTBI primers and Arm-PCR of CDR3 regions. A single record per CDR3 protein comes from TCRdb applying MiXCR to the multiplex PCR reads. The sample contains a few hundred thousand distinct CDR3 sequences, 15% to 20% of which appear only once. The time point here: newly diagnosed GD, antithyroid drugs for less than 3 months. RNA isolated from PBMCs was used to make the TCR library. CDR3 size: 15 residues. The V and J ends lost 0 bases and 1 base respectively, with 8 bases between them. The germline V gene encodes CDR1 SGDLS and CDR2 YYNGEE. These data come from a study of regulatory T cells in long-lasting Graves disease. Another study also made use of these data, one on T cells in Graves' hyperthyroidism and ophthalmopathy. From that paper: Exclusion of patients followed from uncontrolled infection, other autoimmune disease, pregnancy or lactation. Researchers report that a 13 V-J model separated ophthalmopathy from stable hyperthyroidism.

Material: peripheral blood mononuclear cells (PBMCs), obtained at new diagnosis, from a patient treated with antithyroid drugs. The rearrangement links TRBV9 to TRBJ2-1, with unresolved D. This receptor was obtained from a woman aged 25-40 years with Graves disease. This CDR3 reads CASSVVGRSYNEQFF. DNA of the CDR3: TGTGCCAGCAGCGTAGTTGGCCGTTCCTACAATGAGCAGTTCTTC.